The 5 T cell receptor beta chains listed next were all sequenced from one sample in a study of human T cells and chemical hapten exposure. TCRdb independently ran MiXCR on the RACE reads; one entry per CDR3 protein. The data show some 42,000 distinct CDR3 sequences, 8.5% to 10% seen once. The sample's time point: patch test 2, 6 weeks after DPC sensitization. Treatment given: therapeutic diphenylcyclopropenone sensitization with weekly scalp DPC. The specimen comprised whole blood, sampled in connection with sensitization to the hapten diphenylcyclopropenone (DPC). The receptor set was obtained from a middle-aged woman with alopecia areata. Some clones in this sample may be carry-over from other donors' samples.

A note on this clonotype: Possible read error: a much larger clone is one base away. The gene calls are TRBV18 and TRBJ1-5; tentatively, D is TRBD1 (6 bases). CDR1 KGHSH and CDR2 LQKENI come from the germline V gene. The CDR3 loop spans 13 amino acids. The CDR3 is CAGSRTGNQPQHF. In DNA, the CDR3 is TGTGCCGGCTCAAGGACAGGCAATCAGCCCCAGCATTTT. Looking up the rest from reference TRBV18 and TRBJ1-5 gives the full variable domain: NAGVMQNPRHLVRRRGQEARLRCSPMKGHSHVYWYRQLPEEGLKFMVYLQKENIIDESGMPKERFSAEFPKEGPSILRIQQVVRGDSAAYFCAGSRTGNQPQHFGDGTRLSIL.

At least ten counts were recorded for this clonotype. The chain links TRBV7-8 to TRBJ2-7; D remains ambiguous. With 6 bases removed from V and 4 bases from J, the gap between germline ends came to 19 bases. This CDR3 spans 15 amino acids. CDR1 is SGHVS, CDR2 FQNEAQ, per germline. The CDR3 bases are TGTGCCAGCAGTCCCGAAGGGCAGGTGAGGTACGAGCAGTACTTC. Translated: CASSPEGQVRYEQYF.

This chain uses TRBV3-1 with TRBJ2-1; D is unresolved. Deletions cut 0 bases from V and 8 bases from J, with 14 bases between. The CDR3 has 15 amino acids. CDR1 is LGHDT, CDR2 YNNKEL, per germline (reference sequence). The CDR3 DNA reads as TGTGCCAGCAGCCAAGAAGCTCTAGGCCCCGATGAGCAGTTCTTC. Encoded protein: CASSQEALGPDEQFF.

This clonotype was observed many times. CDR3 bases: TGTGCCAGCAGTGACGGCGGGGGGGCCCGAGACAATGAGCAGTTCTTC. It specifies CASSDGGGARDNEQFF. The genes are TRBV25-1 and TRBJ2-1; 9 nucleotides align to TRBD2. Germline trimming cut 3 bases from V and 5 bases from J; bases unmatched to any gene: 8. Germline lookup yields CDR1 MGHDK and CDR2 SYGVNS. The CDR3 runs to 16 residues. The complete variable domain, with remaining parts taken from reference TRBV25-1 and TRBJ2-1, reads EADIYQTPRYLVIGTGKKITLECSQTMGHDKMYWYQQDPGMELHLIHYSYGVNSTEKGDLSSESTVSRIRTEHFPLTLESARPSHTSQYLCASSDGGGARDNEQFFGPGTRLTVL.

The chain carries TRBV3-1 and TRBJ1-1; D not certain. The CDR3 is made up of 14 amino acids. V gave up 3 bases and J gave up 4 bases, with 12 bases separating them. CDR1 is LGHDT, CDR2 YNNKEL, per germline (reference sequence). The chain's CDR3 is CASSHVVRSTEAFF. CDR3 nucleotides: TGTGCCAGCAGCCATGTGGTGAGGAGCACTGAAGCTTTCTTT.